This T cell receptor (beta chain) was obtained from a study of T-cell reconstitution after alpha-beta-depleted transplantation in children. Germline V gene sequence: CDR1 DFQATT, CDR2 SNEGSKA (reference sequence). The CDR3 is 15 residues long. V gave up 0 bases and J gave up 4 bases; unmatched junction bases: 5. This clonotype showed up just a few times. Molecular barcoding with unique molecular identifiers was used for the TCRbeta library. Each CDR3 protein is one row after TCRdb ran MiXCR on the PCR reads. The profile covers around 360,000 distinct CDR3 sequences, with over 9% appearing a single time and approximately 2.3% taken by the ten largest.

The receptor was isolated from a human donor who donated a stem cell graft to a child with acute lymphoblastic leukemia. The V call is TRBV20-1, the J call TRBJ2-7; 11 nucleotides line up with TRBD2. Sequenced here: PBMCs from the stem cell graft donor, sampled from the stem cell graft. CDR3 protein: CSARDRLAGSYEQYF. In nucleotides, the CDR3 is TGCAGTGCTAGAGATCGACTAGCGGGATCATACGAGCAGTACTTC.